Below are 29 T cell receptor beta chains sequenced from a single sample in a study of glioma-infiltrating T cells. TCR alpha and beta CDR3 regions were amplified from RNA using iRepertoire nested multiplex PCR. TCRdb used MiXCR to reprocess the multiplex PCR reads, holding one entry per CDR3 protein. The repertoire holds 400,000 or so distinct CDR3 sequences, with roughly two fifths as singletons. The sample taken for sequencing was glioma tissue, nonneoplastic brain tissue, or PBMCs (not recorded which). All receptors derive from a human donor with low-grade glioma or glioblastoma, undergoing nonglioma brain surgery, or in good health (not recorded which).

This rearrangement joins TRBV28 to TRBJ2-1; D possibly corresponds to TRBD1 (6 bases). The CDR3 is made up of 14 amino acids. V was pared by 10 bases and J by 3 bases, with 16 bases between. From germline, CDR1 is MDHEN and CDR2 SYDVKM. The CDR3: CAIHRAGVYNEQFF. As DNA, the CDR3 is TGTGCCATCCACAGGGCCGGTGTCTACAATGAGCAGTTCTTC.

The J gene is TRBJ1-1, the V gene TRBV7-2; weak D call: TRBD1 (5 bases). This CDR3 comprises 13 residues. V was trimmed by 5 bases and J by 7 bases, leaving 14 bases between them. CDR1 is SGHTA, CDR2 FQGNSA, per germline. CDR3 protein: CASSPRTYDEAFF. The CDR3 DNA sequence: TGTGCCAGCAGCCCACGGACATATGATGAAGCTTTCTTT.

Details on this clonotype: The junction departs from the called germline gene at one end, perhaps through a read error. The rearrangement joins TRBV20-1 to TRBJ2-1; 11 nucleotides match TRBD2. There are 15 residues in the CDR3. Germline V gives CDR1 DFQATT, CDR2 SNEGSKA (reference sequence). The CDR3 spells CSAGDSGRASDKQFF. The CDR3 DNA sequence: TGCAGTGCTGGAGATAGCGGGAGGGCGAGCGATAAGCAGTTCTTC.

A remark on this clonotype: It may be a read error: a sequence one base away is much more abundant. In nucleotides, the CDR3 is TGTGCCAGCACTCCCATAAGTTTTGCGGGAGTAGGTGAGCAGTTCTTC. This codes for CASTPISFAGVGEQFF. This rearrangement joins TRBV27 to TRBJ2-1, with 7 bases matching TRBD2. Germline CDR1 and CDR2: MNHEY and SMNVEV (reference sequence). This CDR3 has 16 amino acids. The J segment lost 9 bases and the V segment lost 7 bases, leaving 18 bases of the junction unmatched.

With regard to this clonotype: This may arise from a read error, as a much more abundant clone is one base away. The CDR3 nucleotides read TGTGCCAGCAGTTTATCGATACAGGGAAATCCGCCCCAGCATTTT. Protein: CASSLSIQGNPPQHF. J is TRBJ1-5 and V is TRBV27; tentative D call: TRBD1 (6 bases). Germline V lookup: CDR1 MNHEY, CDR2 SMNVEV (reference sequence). The CDR3 contains 15 residues.

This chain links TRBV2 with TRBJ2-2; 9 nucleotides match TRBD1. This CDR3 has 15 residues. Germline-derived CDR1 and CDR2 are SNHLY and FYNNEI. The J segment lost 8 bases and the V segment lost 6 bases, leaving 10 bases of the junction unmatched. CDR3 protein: CASRRQGDRLGELFF. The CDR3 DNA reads TGTGCCAGCAGAAGACAGGGGGACCGTTTGGGGGAGCTGTTTTTT. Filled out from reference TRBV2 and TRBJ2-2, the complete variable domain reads EPEVTQTPSHQVTQMGQEVILRCVPISNHLYFYWYRQILGQKVEFLVSFYNNEISEKSEIFDDQFSVERPDGSNFTLKIRSTKLEDSAMYFCASRRQGDRLGELFFGEGSRLTVL.

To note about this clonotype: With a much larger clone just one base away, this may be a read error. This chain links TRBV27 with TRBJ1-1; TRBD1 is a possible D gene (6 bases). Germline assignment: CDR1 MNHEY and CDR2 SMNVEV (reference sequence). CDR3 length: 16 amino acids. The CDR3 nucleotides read TGTGCCAGCAGTTTATCGTGGGGGCTGGTATACACTAAAGCTTTCTTT. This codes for CASSLSWGLVYTKAFF.

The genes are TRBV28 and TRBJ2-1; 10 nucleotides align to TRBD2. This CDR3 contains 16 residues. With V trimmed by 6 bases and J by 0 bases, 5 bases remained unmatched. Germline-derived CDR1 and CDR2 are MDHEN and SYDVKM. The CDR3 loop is CASSGLAVSSYNEQFF. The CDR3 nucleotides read TGTGCCAGCAGCGGACTAGCGGTGAGCTCCTACAATGAGCAGTTCTTC.

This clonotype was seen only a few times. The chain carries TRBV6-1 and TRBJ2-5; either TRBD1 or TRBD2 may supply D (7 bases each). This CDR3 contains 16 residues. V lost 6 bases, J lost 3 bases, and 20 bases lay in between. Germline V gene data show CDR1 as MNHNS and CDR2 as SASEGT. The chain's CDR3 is CASRPRGGSEKETQYF. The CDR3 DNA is TGTGCCAGCAGACCCAGGGGGGGTAGCGAGAAAGAGACCCAGTACTTC.

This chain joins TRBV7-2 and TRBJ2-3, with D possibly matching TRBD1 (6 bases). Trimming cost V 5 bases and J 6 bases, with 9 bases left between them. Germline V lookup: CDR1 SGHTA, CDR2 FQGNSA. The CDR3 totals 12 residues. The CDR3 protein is CASSTGWDTQYF. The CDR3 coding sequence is TGTGCCAGCAGCACAGGGTGGGATACGCAGTATTTT. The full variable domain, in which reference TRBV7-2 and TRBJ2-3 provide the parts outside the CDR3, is GAGVSQSPSNKVTEKGKDVELRCDPISGHTALYWYRQSLGQGLEFLIYFQGNSAPDKSGLPSDRFSAERTGGSVSTLTIQRTQQEDSAVYLCASSTGWDTQYFGPGTRLTVL.

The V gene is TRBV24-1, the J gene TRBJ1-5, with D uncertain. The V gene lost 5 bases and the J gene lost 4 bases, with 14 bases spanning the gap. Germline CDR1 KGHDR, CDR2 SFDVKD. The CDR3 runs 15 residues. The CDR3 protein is CATSGSPSSNQPQHF. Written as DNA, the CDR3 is TGTGCCACCAGTGGTTCTCCTAGTTCAAATCAGCCCCAGCATTTT.

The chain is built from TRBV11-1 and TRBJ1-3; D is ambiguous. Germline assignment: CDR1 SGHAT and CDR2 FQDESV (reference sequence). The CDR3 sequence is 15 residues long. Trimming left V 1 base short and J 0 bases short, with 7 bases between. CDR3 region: CASSLDGSSGNTIYF. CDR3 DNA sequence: TGTGCCAGCAGCTTAGACGGGAGCTCTGGAAACACCATATATTTT. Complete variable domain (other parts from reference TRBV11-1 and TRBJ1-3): EAEVAQSPRYKITEKSQAVAFWCDPISGHATLYWYRQILGQGPELLVQFQDESVVDDSQLPKDRFSAERLKGVDSTLKIQPAELGDSAMYLCASSLDGSSGNTIYFGEGSWLTVV.

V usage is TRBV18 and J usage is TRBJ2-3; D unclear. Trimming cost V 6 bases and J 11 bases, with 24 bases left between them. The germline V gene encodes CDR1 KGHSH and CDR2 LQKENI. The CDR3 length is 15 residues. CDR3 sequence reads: CASSPAFGVGYEQYF. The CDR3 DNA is TGTGCCAGCTCCCCGGCTTTTGGGGTGGGGTACGAGCAGTATTTT.

Here the CDR3 DNA reads TGTGCTAGTGGTCCAGGACTCGGCTATGGCTACACCTTC. As protein: CASGPGLGYGYTF. The chain uses TRBV12-5 and TRBJ1-2, with unresolved D. This CDR3 is built from 13 residues. Germline V gives CDR1 LGHNT, CDR2 FRNRAP. V lost 5 bases and J 4 bases, leaving 11 bases between the germline ends.

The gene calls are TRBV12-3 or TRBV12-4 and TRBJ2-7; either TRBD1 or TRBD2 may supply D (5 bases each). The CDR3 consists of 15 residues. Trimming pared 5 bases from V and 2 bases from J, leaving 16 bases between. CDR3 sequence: CASSGAGGLAYEQYF. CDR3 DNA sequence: TGTGCCAGCAGTGGGGCTGGAGGCCTGGCCTACGAGCAGTACTTC.

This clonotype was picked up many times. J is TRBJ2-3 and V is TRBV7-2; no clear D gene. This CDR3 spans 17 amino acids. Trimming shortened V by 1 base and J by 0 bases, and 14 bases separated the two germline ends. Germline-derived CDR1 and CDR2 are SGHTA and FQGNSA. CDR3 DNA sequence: TGTGCCAGCAGCTTAGGCAAAGTCTCGTATAGCACAGATACGCAGTATTTT. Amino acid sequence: CASSLGKVSYSTDTQYF.

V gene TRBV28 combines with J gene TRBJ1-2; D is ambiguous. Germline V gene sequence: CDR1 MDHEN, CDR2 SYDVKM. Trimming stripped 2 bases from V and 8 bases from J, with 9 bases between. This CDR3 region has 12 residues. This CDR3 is CASSLVREGYTF. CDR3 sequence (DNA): TGTGCCAGCAGTTTAGTGAGGGAGGGCTACACCTTC.

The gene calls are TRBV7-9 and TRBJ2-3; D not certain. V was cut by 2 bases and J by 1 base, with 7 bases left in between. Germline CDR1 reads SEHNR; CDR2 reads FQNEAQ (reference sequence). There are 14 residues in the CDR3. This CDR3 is CASSLLGRTDTQYF. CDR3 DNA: TGTGCCAGCAGCTTATTGGGCCGCACAGATACGCAGTATTTT.

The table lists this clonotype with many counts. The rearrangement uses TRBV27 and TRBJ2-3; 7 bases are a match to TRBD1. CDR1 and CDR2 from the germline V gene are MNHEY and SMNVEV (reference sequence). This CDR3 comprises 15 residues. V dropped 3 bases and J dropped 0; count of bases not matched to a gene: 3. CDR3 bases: TGTGCCAGCAGTTTGACAGGGCCTAGCACAGATACGCAGTATTTT. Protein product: CASSLTGPSTDTQYF.

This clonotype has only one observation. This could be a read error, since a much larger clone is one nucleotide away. The CDR3 spells CASSRNRAKTEAFF. Written as DNA, the CDR3 is TGTGCCAGCAGCCGAAACAGGGCGAAAACTGAAGCTTTCTTT. The chain uses TRBV11-2 and TRBJ2-3; a weak D match, TRBD1 (6 bases). Near its end, the DNA agrees better with TRBJ1-1, so the J call may be wrong. Looked up from germline, CDR1 is SGHAT and CDR2 is FQNNGV. The CDR3 spans 14 residues.

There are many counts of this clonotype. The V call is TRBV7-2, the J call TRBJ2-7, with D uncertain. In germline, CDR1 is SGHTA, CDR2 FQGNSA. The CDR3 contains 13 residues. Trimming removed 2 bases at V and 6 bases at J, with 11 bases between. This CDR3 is CASSLMFSGEQYF. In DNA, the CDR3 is TGTGCCAGCAGCTTAATGTTCTCGGGCGAGCAGTACTTC.

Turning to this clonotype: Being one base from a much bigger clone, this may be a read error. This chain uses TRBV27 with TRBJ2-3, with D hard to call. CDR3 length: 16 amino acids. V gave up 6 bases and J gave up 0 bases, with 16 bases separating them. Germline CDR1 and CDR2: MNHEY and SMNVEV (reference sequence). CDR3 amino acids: CASSVLSFGSTDTQYF. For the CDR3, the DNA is TGTGCCAGCAGCGTCCTGAGCTTTGGGAGCACAGATACGCAGTATTTT.

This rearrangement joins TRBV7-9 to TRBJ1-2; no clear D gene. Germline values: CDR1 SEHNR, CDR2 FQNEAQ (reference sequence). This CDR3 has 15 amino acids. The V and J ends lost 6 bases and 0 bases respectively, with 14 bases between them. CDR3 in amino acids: CASSADWASNYGYTF. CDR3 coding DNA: TGTGCCAGCAGTGCCGATTGGGCGTCTAACTATGGCTACACCTTC.

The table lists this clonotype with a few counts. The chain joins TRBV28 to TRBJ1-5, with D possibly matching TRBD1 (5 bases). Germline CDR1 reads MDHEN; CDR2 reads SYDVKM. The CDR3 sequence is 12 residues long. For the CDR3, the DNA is TGTGGGGTGGGGCAATCTTTTCAGCCCCAGCATTTT. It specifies CGVGQSFQPQHF.

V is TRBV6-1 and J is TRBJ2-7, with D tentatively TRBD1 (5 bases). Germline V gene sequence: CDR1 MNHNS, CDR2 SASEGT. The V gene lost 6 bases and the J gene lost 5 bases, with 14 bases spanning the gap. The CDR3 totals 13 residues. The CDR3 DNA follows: TGTGCCAGCAGCATTTTTTGGGGCCACGAGCAGTACTTC. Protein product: CASSIFWGHEQYF.

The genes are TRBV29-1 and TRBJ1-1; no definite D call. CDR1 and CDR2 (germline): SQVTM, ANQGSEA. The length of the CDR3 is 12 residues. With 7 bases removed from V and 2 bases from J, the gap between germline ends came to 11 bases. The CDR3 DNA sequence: TGCAGCGCCGAACGGGCAAACACTGAAGCTTTCTTT. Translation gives CSAERANTEAFF.

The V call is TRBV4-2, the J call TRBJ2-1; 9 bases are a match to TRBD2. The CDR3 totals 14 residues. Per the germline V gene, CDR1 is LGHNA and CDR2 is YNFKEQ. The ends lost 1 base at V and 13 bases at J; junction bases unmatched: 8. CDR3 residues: CASSQGLAGSNQFF. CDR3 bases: TGTGCCAGCAGCCAAGGGCTAGCGGGATCCAATCAGTTCTTC.

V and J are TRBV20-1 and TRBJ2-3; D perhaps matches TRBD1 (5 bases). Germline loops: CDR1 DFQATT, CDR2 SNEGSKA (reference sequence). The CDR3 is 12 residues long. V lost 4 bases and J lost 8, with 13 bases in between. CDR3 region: CSANPQGSTQYF. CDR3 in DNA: TGCAGTGCTAATCCCCAGGGAAGTACGCAGTATTTT.

The CDR3 region is CASSRGGSDQPQHF. The CDR3, as DNA: TGTGCCAGCAGTAGGGGAGGGTCGGATCAGCCCCAGCATTTT. This chain uses TRBV12-3 or TRBV12-4 with TRBJ1-5; possibly TRBD1 for D (5 bases). V shed 5 bases and J shed 5 bases, with 13 bases lying between them. The CDR3 runs 14 residues.